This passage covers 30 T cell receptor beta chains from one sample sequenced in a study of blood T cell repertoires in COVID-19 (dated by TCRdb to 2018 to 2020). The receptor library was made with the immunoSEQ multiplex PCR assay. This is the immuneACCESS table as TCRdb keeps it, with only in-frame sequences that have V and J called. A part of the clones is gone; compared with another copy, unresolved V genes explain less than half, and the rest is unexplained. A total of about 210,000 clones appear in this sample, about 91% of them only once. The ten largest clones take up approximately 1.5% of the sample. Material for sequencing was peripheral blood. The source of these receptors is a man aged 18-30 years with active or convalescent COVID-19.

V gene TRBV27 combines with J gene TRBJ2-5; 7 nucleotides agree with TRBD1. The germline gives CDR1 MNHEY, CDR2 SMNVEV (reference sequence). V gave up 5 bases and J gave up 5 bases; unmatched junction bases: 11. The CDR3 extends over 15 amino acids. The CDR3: CASSPEGAQGETQYF. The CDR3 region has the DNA TGTGCCAGCAGTCCCGAGGGGGCCCAGGGGGAGACCCAGTACTTC.

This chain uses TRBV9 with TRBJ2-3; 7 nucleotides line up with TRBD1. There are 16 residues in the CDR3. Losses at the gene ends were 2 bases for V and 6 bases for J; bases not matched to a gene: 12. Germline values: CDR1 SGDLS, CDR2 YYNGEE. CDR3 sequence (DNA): TGTGCCAGCAGCGTGTCGGGGCAGGGGGTTGAGGATACGCAGTATTTT. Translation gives CASSVSGQGVEDTQYF.

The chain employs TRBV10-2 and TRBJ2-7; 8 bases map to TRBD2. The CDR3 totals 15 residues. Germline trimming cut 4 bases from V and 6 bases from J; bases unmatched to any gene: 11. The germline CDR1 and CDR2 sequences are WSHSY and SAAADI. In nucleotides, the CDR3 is TGCGCCAGCAGTGGATTGACGGGAGGGGGGTCCGAGCAGTACTTC. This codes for CASSGLTGGGSEQYF.

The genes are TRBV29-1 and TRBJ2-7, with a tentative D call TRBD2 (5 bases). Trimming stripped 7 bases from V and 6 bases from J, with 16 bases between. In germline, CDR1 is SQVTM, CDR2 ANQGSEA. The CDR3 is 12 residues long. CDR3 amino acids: CSARGTSSEQYF. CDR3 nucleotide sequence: TGCAGCGCACGCGGTACTAGTTCCGAGCAGTACTTC.

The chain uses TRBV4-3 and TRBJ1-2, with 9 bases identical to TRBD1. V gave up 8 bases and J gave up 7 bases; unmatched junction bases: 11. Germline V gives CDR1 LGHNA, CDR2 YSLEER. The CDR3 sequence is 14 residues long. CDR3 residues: CASCPDRGSFGYTF. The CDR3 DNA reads TGCGCCAGCTGCCCGGACAGGGGCTCTTTTGGCTACACCTTC.

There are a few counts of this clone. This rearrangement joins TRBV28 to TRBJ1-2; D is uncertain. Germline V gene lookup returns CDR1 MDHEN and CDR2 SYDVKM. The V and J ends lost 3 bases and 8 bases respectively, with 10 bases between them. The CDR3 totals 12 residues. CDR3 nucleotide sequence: TGTGCCAGCAGTTTCCTGTCGGGGGGCTACACCTTC. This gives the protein CASSFLSGGYTF.

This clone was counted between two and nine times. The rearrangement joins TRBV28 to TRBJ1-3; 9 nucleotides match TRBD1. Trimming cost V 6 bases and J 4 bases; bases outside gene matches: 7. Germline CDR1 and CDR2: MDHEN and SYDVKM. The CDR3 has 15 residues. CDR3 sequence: CASRRQGGAGNTIYF. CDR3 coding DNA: TGTGCCAGCAGGCGACAGGGGGGCGCAGGAAACACCATATATTTT.

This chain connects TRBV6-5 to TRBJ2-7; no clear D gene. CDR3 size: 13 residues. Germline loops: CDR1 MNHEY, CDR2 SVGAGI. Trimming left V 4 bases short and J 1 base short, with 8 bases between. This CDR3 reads CASSLESSYEQYF. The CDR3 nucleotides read TGTGCCAGCAGTTTGGAGTCGTCCTACGAGCAGTACTTC.

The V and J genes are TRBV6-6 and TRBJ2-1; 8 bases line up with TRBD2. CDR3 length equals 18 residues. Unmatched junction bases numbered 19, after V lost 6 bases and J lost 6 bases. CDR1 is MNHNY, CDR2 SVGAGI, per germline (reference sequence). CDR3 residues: CASSRPLVKAGVINEQFF. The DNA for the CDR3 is TGTGCCAGCAGCCGACCGTTGGTTAAAGCGGGAGTCATCAATGAGCAGTTCTTC.

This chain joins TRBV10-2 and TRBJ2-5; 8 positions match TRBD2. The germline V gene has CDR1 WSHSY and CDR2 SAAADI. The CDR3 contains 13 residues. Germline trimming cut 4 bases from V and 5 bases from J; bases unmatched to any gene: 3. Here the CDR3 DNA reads TGCGCCAGCAGTGTAGCGGGGCGGGAGACCCAGTACTTC. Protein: CASSVAGRETQYF.

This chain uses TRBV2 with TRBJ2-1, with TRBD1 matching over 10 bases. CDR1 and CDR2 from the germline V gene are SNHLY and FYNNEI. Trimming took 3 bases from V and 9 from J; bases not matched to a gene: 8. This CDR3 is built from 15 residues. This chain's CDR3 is CASSEDRGFIAEQFF. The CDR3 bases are TGTGCCAGCAGTGAGGACAGGGGGTTTATCGCTGAGCAGTTCTTC.

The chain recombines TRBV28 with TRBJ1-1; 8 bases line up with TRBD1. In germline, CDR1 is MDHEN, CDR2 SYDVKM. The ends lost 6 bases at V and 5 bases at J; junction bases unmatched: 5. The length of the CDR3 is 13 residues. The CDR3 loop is CASRETGATEAFF. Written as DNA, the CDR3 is TGTGCCAGCAGGGAGACAGGGGCGACTGAAGCTTTCTTT.

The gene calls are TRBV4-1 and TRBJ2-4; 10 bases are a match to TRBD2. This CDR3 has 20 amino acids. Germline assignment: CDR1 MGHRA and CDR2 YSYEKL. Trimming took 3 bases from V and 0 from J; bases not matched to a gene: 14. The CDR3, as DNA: TGCGCCAGCAGCCATCGCCCGGGACTAGCGAGACCTCTAGCCAAAAACATTCAGTACTTC. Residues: CASSHRPGLARPLAKNIQYF.

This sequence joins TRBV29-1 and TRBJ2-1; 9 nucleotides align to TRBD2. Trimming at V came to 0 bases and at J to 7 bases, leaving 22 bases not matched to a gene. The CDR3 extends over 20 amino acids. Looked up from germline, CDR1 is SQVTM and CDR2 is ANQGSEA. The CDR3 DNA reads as TGCAGCGTTGAAGATCGCGGGGCTCAACAACGGGCTAGCGGGGATAATGAGCAGTTCTTC. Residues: CSVEDRGAQQRASGDNEQFF.

The CDR3 loop reads CASSLGGTGRDTQYF. CDR3 nucleotides: TGTGCCAGCAGTCTCGGGGGGACTGGTAGAGATACGCAGTATTTT. The chain combines TRBV28 with TRBJ2-3; 7 positions agree with TRBD2. CDR1 is MDHEN and CDR2 is SYDVKM in the germline V gene. J gave up 5 bases and V 5 bases, and 10 bases lay outside the gene matches. The CDR3 runs 15 residues.

CDR3 DNA sequence: TGTGCCAGCAGCGTAGAGACAGGATATGGCGGGGAGCTGTTTTTT. It translates to CASSVETGYGGELFF. This sequence joins TRBV9 and TRBJ2-2, with a possible D match to TRBD1 (6 bases). This CDR3 comprises 15 residues. Looked up from germline, CDR1 is SGDLS and CDR2 is YYNGEE. V shed 0 bases and J shed 7 bases, with 13 bases lying between them.

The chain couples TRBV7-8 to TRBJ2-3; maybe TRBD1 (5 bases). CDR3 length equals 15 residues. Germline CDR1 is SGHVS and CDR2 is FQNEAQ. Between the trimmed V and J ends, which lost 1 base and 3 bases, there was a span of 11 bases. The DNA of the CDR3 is TGTGCCAGCAGCTTAGTTCGACAGCCTACAGATACGCAGTATTTT. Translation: CASSLVRQPTDTQYF.

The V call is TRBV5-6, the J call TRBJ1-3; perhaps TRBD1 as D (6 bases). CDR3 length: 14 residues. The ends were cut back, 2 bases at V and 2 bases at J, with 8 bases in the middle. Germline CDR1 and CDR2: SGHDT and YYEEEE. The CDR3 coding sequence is TGTGCCAGCAGCTTTACAGGGACTGGAAACACCATATATTTT. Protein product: CASSFTGTGNTIYF.

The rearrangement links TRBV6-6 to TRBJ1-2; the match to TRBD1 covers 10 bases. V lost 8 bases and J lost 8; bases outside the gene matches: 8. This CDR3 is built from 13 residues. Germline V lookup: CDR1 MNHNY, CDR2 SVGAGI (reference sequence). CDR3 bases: TGTGCCAGCCATACCGGGACAGGGGAAGGCTACACCTTC. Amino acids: CASHTGTGEGYTF.

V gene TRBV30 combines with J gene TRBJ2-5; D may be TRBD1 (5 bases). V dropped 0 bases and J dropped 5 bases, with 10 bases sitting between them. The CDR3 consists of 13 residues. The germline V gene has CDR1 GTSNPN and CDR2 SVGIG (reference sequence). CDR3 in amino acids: CAWSVRYRETQYF. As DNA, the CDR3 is TGTGCCTGGAGTGTACGGTACAGGGAGACCCAGTACTTC.

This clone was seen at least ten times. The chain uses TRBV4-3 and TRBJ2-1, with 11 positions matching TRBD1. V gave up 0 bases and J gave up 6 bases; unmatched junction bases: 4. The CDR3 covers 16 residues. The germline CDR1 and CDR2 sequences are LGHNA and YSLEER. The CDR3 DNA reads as TGCGCCAGCAGCCAAGACCCCGGGACAGGGGGCAATGAGCAGTTCTTC. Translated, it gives CASSQDPGTGGNEQFF.

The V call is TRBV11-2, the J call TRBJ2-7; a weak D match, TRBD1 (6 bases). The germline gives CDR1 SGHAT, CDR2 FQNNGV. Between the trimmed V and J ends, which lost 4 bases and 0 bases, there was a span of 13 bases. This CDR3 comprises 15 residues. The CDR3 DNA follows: TGTGCCAGCAGCTCCAGGGGATCCAGCTCCTACGAGCAGTACTTC. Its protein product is CASSSRGSSSYEQYF. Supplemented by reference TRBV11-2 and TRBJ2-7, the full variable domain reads EAGVAQSPRYKIIEKRQSVAFWCNPISGHATLYWYQQILGQGPKLLIQFQNNGVVDDSQLPKDRFSAERLKGVDSTLKIQPAKLEDSAVYLCASSSRGSSSYEQYFGPGTRLTVT.

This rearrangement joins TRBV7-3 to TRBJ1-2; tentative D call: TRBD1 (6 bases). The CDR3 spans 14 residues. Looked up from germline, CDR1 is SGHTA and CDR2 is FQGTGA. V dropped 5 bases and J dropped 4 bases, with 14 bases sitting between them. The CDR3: CASSPGAGAYGYTF. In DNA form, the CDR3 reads TGTGCCAGCAGCCCGGGGGCGGGAGCCTATGGCTACACCTTC.

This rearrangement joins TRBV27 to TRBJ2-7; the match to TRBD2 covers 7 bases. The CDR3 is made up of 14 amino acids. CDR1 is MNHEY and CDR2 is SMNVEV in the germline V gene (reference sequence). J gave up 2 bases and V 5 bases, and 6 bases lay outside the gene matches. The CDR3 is CASSLGGGTYEQYF. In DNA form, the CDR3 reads TGTGCCAGCAGTCTGGGCGGGGGAACCTACGAGCAGTACTTC.

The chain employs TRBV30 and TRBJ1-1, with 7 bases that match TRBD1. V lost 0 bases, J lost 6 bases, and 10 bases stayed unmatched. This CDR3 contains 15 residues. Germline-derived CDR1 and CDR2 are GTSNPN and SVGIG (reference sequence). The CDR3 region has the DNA TGTGCCTGGAGTGTGAGGGCACGACAGGGTGCTGAAGCTTTCTTT. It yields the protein CAWSVRARQGAEAFF. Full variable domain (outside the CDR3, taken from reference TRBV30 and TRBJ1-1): SQTIHQWPATLVQPVGSPLSLECTVEGTSNPNLYWYRQAAGRGLQLLFYSVGIGQISSEVPQNLSASRPQDRQFILSSKKLLLSDSGFYLCAWSVRARQGAEAFFGQGTRLTVV.

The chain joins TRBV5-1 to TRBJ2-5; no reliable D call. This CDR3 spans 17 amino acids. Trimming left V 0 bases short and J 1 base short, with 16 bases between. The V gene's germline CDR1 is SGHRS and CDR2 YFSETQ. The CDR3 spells CASSLALWQARQETQYF. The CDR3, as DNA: TGCGCCAGCAGCTTGGCTCTTTGGCAGGCCCGCCAAGAGACCCAGTACTTC. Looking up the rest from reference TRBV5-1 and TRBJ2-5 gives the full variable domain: KAGVTQTPRYLIKTRGQQVTLSCSPISGHRSVSWYQQTPGQGLQFLFEYFSETQRNKGNFPGRFSGRQFSNSRSEMNVSTLELGDSALYLCASSLALWQARQETQYFGPGTRLLVL.

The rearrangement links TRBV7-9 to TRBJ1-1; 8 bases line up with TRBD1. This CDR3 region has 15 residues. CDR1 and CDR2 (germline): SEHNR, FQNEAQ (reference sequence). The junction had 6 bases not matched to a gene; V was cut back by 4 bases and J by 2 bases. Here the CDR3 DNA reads TGTGCCAGCAGCTCACCGGACAGGGCAAACACTGAAGCTTTCTTT. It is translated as CASSSPDRANTEAFF.

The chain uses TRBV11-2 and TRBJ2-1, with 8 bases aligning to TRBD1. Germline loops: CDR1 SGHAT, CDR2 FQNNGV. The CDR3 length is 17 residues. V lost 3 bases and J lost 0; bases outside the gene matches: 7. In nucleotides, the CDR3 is TGTGCCAGCAGCTTGGGGACAACAGGGGGCTCCTACAATGAGCAGTTCTTC. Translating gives CASSLGTTGGSYNEQFF.

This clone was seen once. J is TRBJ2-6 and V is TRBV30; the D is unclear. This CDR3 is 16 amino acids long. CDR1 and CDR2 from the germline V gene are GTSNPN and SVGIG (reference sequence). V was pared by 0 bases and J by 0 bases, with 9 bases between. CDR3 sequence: CAWSVGIISGANVLTF. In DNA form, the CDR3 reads TGTGCCTGGAGTGTTGGCATTATCTCTGGGGCCAACGTCCTGACTTTC.

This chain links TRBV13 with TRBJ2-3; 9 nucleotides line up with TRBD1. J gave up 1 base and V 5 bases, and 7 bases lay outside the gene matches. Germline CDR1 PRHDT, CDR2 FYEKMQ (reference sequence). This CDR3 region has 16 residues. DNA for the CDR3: TGTGCCAGCAGCGACACAGGGGGCGTCGGCACAGATACGCAGTATTTT. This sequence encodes CASSDTGGVGTDTQYF.